This T cell receptor (beta chain) comes out of a study of OX40 agonist ivuxolimab in advanced cancers. Study overall: Dosing consisted of intravenous ivuxolimab at 0.01 to 10 mg/kg every 2 weeks.

Sampling times: baseline, cycle 4 day 1, cycle 7 day 1. Sequencing was performed with immunoSEQ multiplex PCR; in TCRdb, only in-frame clones are kept and a portion is missing. In the table there are tens of thousands of clones, 84% of which are singletons. Study findings and constraints: Antigen targets of the expanded peripheral T cells went undetermined.

A remark on this clone: As yet, its antigen is unknown.

CDR1 and CDR2 from the germline V gene are MDHEN and SYDVKM. CDR3 size: 15 residues. After removal of 6 bases from V and 5 bases from J, the junction contained 4 bases not matched to a gene. This TCR derives from an adult with an advanced solid tumor such as melanoma, head and neck, liver or kidney cancer. Here the sequenced sample was CD4+ or CD8+ T cells sorted from blood, taken in a trial of the OX40 agonist ivuxolimab. The V call is TRBV28, the J call TRBJ2-1, with 13 bases fitting TRBD2. The CDR3 loop reads CASSRLAGGNNEQFF. CDR3 coding DNA: TGTGCCAGCAGCCGACTAGCGGGAGGAAACAATGAGCAGTTCTTC.